Presented here are 19 T cell receptor beta chains from one specimen sequenced in a study of radiotherapy plus CTLA-4 blockade in lung cancer. Data came from immunoSEQ multiplex PCR; TCRdb stores just in-frame clones and leaves some out. The sample consists of about 95,000 clones, about four fifths of them appearing once. This specimen consisted of peripheral blood, obtained from a patient treated with radiotherapy plus ipilimumab. These receptor sequences come from a human donor with non-small cell lung cancer who had stable disease on radiotherapy plus ipilimumab.

This chain connects TRBV27 to TRBJ2-5; 11 bases match TRBD2. Trimming cost V 3 bases and J 1 base; bases outside gene matches: 1. Looked up from germline, CDR1 is MNHEY and CDR2 is SMNVEV (reference sequence). CDR3 length: 15 residues. CDR3 in amino acids: CASSFLAGGQETQYF. DNA for the CDR3: TGTGCCAGCAGTTTCCTAGCGGGGGGCCAAGAGACCCAGTACTTC.

This chain joins TRBV10-1 and TRBJ1-3, with 8 bases that match TRBD1. The CDR3 totals 19 residues. The trim removed 3 bases at V and 2 bases at J, leaving 15 bases unmatched. The germline V gene encodes CDR1 WNHNN and CDR2 SYGVQD (reference sequence). CDR3 region: CASSERTGQALVTGNTIYF. For the CDR3, the DNA is TGCGCCAGCAGTGAACGTACGGGACAGGCGCTCGTTACTGGAAACACCATATATTTT.

The genes are TRBV5-1 and TRBJ2-5; 11 bases are shared with TRBD2. The CDR3 runs to 17 residues. CDR1 is SGHRS and CDR2 is YFSETQ in the germline V gene. Trimming at V came to 7 bases and at J to 4 bases, leaving 15 bases not matched to a gene. Here the CDR3 reads CASGGISGGAGSETQYF. The CDR3 region has the DNA TGCGCCAGCGGCGGCATTAGCGGGGGGGCTGGGTCAGAGACCCAGTACTTC.

This chain uses TRBV9 with TRBJ2-1, with TRBD2 matching over 12 bases. The V gene end was trimmed by 1 base and the J gene end by 5 bases; junction bases not matched to a gene: 4. CDR3 length: 16 amino acids. Germline V CDR1 and CDR2: SGDLS, YYNGEE. The CDR3 region is CASSVLAGGFNNEQFF. CDR3 DNA: TGTGCCAGCAGCGTACTAGCGGGAGGGTTTAACAATGAGCAGTTCTTC.

This sequence joins TRBV5-4 and TRBJ1-1; D is perhaps TRBD1 (6 bases). CDR1 and CDR2 from the germline V gene are SGHNT and YYREEE (reference sequence). Trimming pared 1 base from V and 3 bases from J, leaving 7 bases between. The CDR3 runs 13 residues. Here the CDR3 reads CASSLPGDTEAFF. The DNA of the CDR3 is TGTGCCAGCAGCTTGCCAGGGGACACTGAAGCTTTCTTT.

This chain links TRBV7-3 with TRBJ2-1; TRBD2 matches 8 bases. Losses at the gene ends were 5 bases for V and 7 bases for J; bases not matched to a gene: 13. This CDR3 spans 16 amino acids. From germline, CDR1 is SGHTA and CDR2 FQGTGA. The CDR3 protein is CASSPSGAGGTNEQFF. The CDR3 coding sequence is TGTGCCAGCAGCCCCAGTGGGGCGGGGGGAACGAATGAGCAGTTCTTC. The whole variable domain, filled in from reference TRBV7-3 and TRBJ2-1, reads GAGVSQTPSNKVTEKGKYVELRCDPISGHTALYWYRQSLGQGPEFLIYFQGTGAADDSGLPNDRFFAVRPEGSVSTLKIQRTERGDSAVYLCASSPSGAGGTNEQFFGPGTRLTVL.

This rearrangement joins TRBV11-2 to TRBJ1-6; no firm D call. Per germline, CDR1 SGHAT and CDR2 FQNNGV. The V end was cut by 3 bases, the J end by 11 bases, with 14 bases between. The CDR3 has 14 amino acids. CDR3 in DNA: TGTGCCAGCAGCTTGGATGGGTCCCCGGCACCCCTCCACTTT. This encodes CASSLDGSPAPLHF.

V is TRBV5-6 and J is TRBJ1-2; D perhaps matches TRBD1 (5 bases). Deletions cut 0 bases from V and 5 bases from J, with 17 bases between. The CDR3 sequence is 16 residues long. Germline V gives CDR1 SGHDT, CDR2 YYEEEE. CDR3 DNA: TGTGCCAGCAGCTTGGATCGACAGTCCCCCCGGTATGGCTACACCTTC. Translated, it gives CASSLDRQSPRYGYTF.

This chain joins TRBV15 and TRBJ1-6; TRBD1 aligns across 8 bases. This CDR3 has 16 amino acids. The J segment lost 9 bases and the V segment lost 3 bases, leaving 10 bases of the junction unmatched. Germline-derived CDR1 and CDR2 are LNHNV and YYDKDF (reference sequence). CDR3 amino acids: CATSRELTGGGSPLHF. The CDR3, as DNA: TGTGCCACCAGCAGGGAACTTACAGGGGGAGGTTCACCCCTCCACTTT.

This sequence joins TRBV6-5 and TRBJ1-5; the D gene is possibly TRBD1 (5 bases). The germline gives CDR1 MNHEY, CDR2 SVGAGI. The CDR3 has 15 residues. Trimming left V 4 bases short and J 4 bases short, with 14 bases between. The CDR3 coding sequence is TGTGCCAGCAGTTTAGCTTGGGCAGGGAATCAGCCCCAGCATTTT. Protein sequence: CASSLAWAGNQPQHF.

The V gene is TRBV4-1, the J gene TRBJ2-3, with 10 bases matching TRBD2. The germline gives CDR1 MGHRA, CDR2 YSYEKL. V shed 1 base, J shed 0 bases, and the junction held 4 bases outside the gene matches. This CDR3 contains 17 residues. In nucleotides, the CDR3 is TGCGCCAGCAGCCAAGGGACTAGCGGCAGTAGCACAGATACGCAGTATTTT. This translates into CASSQGTSGSSTDTQYF.

This sequence joins TRBV19 and TRBJ1-6; TRBD1 might be the D (6 bases). Looked up from germline, CDR1 is LNHDA and CDR2 is SQIVND (reference sequence). With 6 bases removed from V and 9 bases from J, the gap between germline ends came to 15 bases. The CDR3 loop spans 14 amino acids. CDR3 loop: CASSPGGRASPLHF. CDR3 bases: TGTGCCAGTAGCCCTGGGGGCCGAGCTTCACCCCTCCACTTT.

This chain connects TRBV6-5 to TRBJ2-3; 9 bases are a match to TRBD1. This CDR3 is built from 15 residues. The germline CDR1 and CDR2 sequences are MNHEY and SVGAGI. V shed 6 bases, J shed 1 base, and the junction held 5 bases outside the gene matches. CDR3 coding DNA: TGTGCCAGCAGCCCACAGGGGGCCCGCACAGATACGCAGTATTTT. Amino acid sequence: CASSPQGARTDTQYF.

The V gene is TRBV11-3, the J gene TRBJ2-3; 7 nucleotides agree with TRBD2. Trimming removed 5 bases from V and 2 bases from J; junction bases left unmatched: 10. The length of the CDR3 is 16 residues. Germline V gene data show CDR1 as SGHNT and CDR2 as YENEEA. CDR3 region: CASSPGLAGHTDTQYF. The CDR3 region has the DNA TGTGCCAGCAGCCCCGGCTTAGCGGGCCACACAGATACGCAGTATTTT.

The V and J genes are TRBV6-1 and TRBJ2-3; D is unclear. V was pared by 1 base and J by 2 bases, with 4 bases between. The germline CDR1 and CDR2 sequences are MNHNS and SASEGT. This CDR3 region has 13 residues. As DNA, the CDR3 is TGTGCCAGCAGTGAAGTTTTCACAGATACGCAGTATTTT. Translation gives CASSEVFTDTQYF.

This CDR3 reads CASSVGTDTYEQYF. The CDR3 DNA reads TGTGCCAGCAGCGTCGGGACGGATACCTACGAGCAGTACTTC. This chain connects TRBV9 to TRBJ2-5, with D perhaps given as TRBD1 or TRBD2 (5 bases each). Judging by the DNA end, TRBJ2-7 fits better; the J call may be wrong. The germline V gene encodes CDR1 SGDLS and CDR2 YYNGEE. This CDR3 region has 14 residues.

The rearrangement joins TRBV6-1 to TRBJ2-5; 7 bases align to TRBD1. Germline CDR1 MNHNS, CDR2 SASEGT. This CDR3 is 14 amino acids long. Germline trimming cut 6 bases from V and 4 bases from J; bases unmatched to any gene: 8. The CDR3 bases are TGTGCCAGCAGGTACAGGGGTAGAGGAGAGACCCAGTACTTC. The encoded protein is CASRYRGRGETQYF.

The V gene is TRBV21-1, the J gene TRBJ2-1; the DNA was not compared with TRBD2, the D call given in the table. TRBV21-1 is reported as a pseudogene. The CDR3 is made up of 20 amino acids. CDR3 sequence: CASSKVLELAGERSYNEQFF. The DNA of the CDR3 is TGTGCCAGCAGCAAAGTACTGGAACTAGCGGGAGAGCGATCCTACAATGAGCAGTTCTTC.

The V gene is TRBV7-8, the J gene TRBJ1-1, with D tentatively TRBD1 (5 bases). The CDR3 is 15 residues long. Germline CDR1 SGHVS, CDR2 FQNEAQ. Trimming stripped 5 bases from V and 8 bases from J, with 21 bases between. CDR3 region: CASSRGTADIGEAFF. CDR3 sequence (DNA): TGTGCCAGCAGCCGTGGGACGGCAGACATCGGGGAAGCTTTCTTT.